These T cell receptor beta chains were read from a single sample in a study of CD8 T cells in ankylosing spondylitis. TCRdb passed the 5' RACE reads through MiXCR, listing each CDR3 protein once. The data hold around 33,000 distinct CDR3 sequences, with about 7.2% observed a single time. The specimen sequenced was blood, either unsorted or a sorted T cell fraction (not recorded which). These receptors came from a male donor with ankylosing spondylitis or in good health (not recorded which). CDR3s include the opening cysteine and the closing phenylalanine or tryptophan. The order of the fields is V gene, D gene, J gene, clone size, CDR3 DNA, CDR3 protein. The D gene is left open where the match is weak. Clone size is shown for a subset of rows, as once, few, many or a class of expanded clone.

V: TRBV11-1
D: TRBD2
J: TRBJ2-2
size: many
DNA: TGTGCCAGCAGCTGGACTAGCGTCTCCACCGGGGAGCTGTTTTTT
CDR3: CASSWTSVSTGELFF

V: TRBV14
D: .
J: TRBJ2-1
size: many
DNA: TGTGCCAGCAGCCAGCAAATGAGCTCCTACAATGAGCAGTTCTTC
CDR3: CASSQQMSSYNEQFF

V: TRBV12-3/TRBV12-4
D: .
J: TRBJ1-2
size: many
DNA: TGTGCCAGCAGCCCTGGACAGCTAGCTAACTATGGCTACACCTTC
CDR3: CASSPGQLANYGYTF

V: TRBV7-2
D: .
J: TRBJ2-3
size: few
DNA: TGTGCCAGCAGCTTAGCCATGATAGGCGGAACAGATACGCAGTATTTT
CDR3: CASSLAMIGGTDTQYF

V: TRBV12-3/TRBV12-4
D: TRBD2
J: TRBJ2-2
size: .
DNA: TGTGCCAGCAGTCGACTAGCGGGAGTCGGGGAGCTGTTTTTT
CDR3: CASSRLAGVGELFF

V: TRBV12-3/TRBV12-4
D: TRBD1
J: TRBJ2-1
size: .
DNA: TGTGCCATTCCGCTGGGGACAGGTGTGGCCAATGAGCTGTTCTTC
CDR3: CAIPLGTGVANELFF

V: TRBV12-3/TRBV12-4
D: TRBD2
J: TRBJ2-1
size: many
DNA: TGTGCCAGCAGTTCCTGGACTAGCGGCGACAATGAGCAGTTCTTC
CDR3: CASSSWTSGDNEQFF

V: TRBV3-1
D: TRBD2
J: TRBJ2-1
size: many
DNA: TGTGCCAGCAGTCGGAAGACTAGCGGGACGCTCAATGAGCAGTTCTTC
CDR3: CASSRKTSGTLNEQFF

V: TRBV14
D: .
J: TRBJ1-2
size: few
DNA: TGTGCCAGCCCGGGGAAGGGCTACACCTTC
CDR3: CASPGKGYTF

V: TRBV20-1
D: TRBD2
J: TRBJ2-1
size: many
DNA: TGCAGTGCTCATAGCGGGAGTTCGAACAATGAGCAGTTCTTC
CDR3: CSAHSGSSNNEQFF

V: TRBV5-1
D: TRBD2
J: TRBJ2-2
size: many
DNA: TGCGCCAGCAGCCTGGGACTAGCGGGATCTCCCGGGGAGCTGTTTTTT
CDR3: CASSLGLAGSPGELFF

V: TRBV7-6
D: TRBD1
J: TRBJ2-5
size: .
DNA: TGTGCCAGCAGCTTAGACAGGGGGCGAGAGACCCAGTACTTC
CDR3: CASSLDRGRETQYF

V: TRBV10-2
D: TRBD2
J: TRBJ2-4
size: many
DNA: TGCGCCAGCAGGCCTAGCGGGAGGGCCGGGTCGGTCGAAAACATTCAGTACTTC
CDR3: CASRPSGRAGSVENIQYF

V: TRBV10-3
D: .
J: TRBJ2-6
size: few
DNA: TGTGCCATCAGTGACTCCTCTGGGGCCAACGTCCTGACTTTC
CDR3: CAISDSSGANVLTF

V: TRBV3-1
D: .
J: TRBJ2-7
size: once
DNA: TGTGCCAGCAGCCACGGGACGAGAGGGTGCGAGCAGTACTTC
CDR3: CASSHGTRGCEQYF

V: TRBV6-2/TRBV6-3
D: .
J: TRBJ2-1
size: .
DNA: TGTGCCAGCAGCGCCGGCGGAGACGAGGGTGAGCAGTTCTTC
CDR3: CASSAGGDEGEQFF

V: TRBV7-9
D: .
J: TRBJ2-3
size: .
DNA: TGTGCCAGCGGAGTTGGCACAGATACGCAGTATTTT
CDR3: CASGVGTDTQYF

V: TRBV20-1
D: .
J: TRBJ2-4
size: medium-sized
DNA: TGCAGTGCTAGGAGCACAGTTCAGTACTTC
CDR3: CSARSTVQYF

V: TRBV7-2
D: .
J: TRBJ1-6
size: many
DNA: TGTGCCAGCAGCTACGGGGCCTCGGCCGGGTCACCCCTCCACTTT
CDR3: CASSYGASAGSPLHF

V: TRBV19
D: .
J: TRBJ1-1
size: many
DNA: TGTGCCAGTAGTATGTGGAGCATCAACACTGAAGCTTTCTTT
CDR3: CASSMWSINTEAFF

V: TRBV29-1
D: .
J: TRBJ2-5
size: many
DNA: TGCAGCGTTGAAGTAGAGTACCAAGAGACCCAGTACTTC
CDR3: CSVEVEYQETQYF

V: TRBV20-1
D: TRBD1
J: TRBJ1-1
size: many
DNA: TGCAGTGCTACAGGTCCGGACAGGGCCGACACTGAAGCTTTCTTT
CDR3: CSATGPDRADTEAFF

V: TRBV29-1
D: TRBD2
J: TRBJ2-7
size: few
DNA: TGCAGCGTCGGGACTAGCGGGACGTACGAGCAGTACTTC
CDR3: CSVGTSGTYEQYF

V: TRBV12-3/TRBV12-4
D: .
J: TRBJ2-6
size: .
DNA: TGTGCCAGCAGCCCGGGGGCAGGGGCCAACGTCCTGACTTTC
CDR3: CASSPGAGANVLTF

V: TRBV3-1
D: .
J: TRBJ2-7
size: many
DNA: TGTGCCAGCAGCCTTCGACTACTGGGGAGGTACGAGCAGTACTTC
CDR3: CASSLRLLGRYEQYF

V: TRBV5-1
D: .
J: TRBJ2-2
size: many
DNA: TGCGCCAGCAGCTTCAGGGGAAGTCCCGGGGAGCTGTTTTTT
CDR3: CASSFRGSPGELFF

V: TRBV7-6
D: .
J: TRBJ2-1
size: .
DNA: TGTGCCAGCAGCTTGCTCGCGGGCTCCTACAATGAGCAGTTCTTC
CDR3: CASSLLAGSYNEQFF

V: TRBV20-1
D: TRBD2
J: TRBJ2-2
size: many
DNA: TGCAGTGCTAGATCGGGGACTAGCGGGACGGGGACCGGGGAGCTGTTTTTT
CDR3: CSARSGTSGTGTGELFF

V: TRBV5-1
D: TRBD1
J: TRBJ2-7
size: many
DNA: TGCGCCACCTCGCCGACAGGGTCGACCTACGAGCAGTACTTC
CDR3: CATSPTGSTYEQYF